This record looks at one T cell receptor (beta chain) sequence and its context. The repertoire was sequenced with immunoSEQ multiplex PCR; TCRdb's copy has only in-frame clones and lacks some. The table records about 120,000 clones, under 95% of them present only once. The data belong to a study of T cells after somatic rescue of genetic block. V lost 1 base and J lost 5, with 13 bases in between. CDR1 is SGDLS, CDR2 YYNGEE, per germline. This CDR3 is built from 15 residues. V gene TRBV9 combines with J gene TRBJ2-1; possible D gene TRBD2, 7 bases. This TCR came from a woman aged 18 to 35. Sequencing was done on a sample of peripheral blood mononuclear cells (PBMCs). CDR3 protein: CASSVTAGANNEQFF. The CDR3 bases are TGTGCCAGCAGCGTAACGGCGGGGGCCAACAATGAGCAGTTCTTC.